This T cell receptor beta chain was sequenced for a study of blood T cell repertoires in COVID-19. Sequencing used immunoSEQ multiplex PCR; TCRdb keeps in-frame clones, though not all of them. Of 150,000 to 200,000 clones listed, roughly four fifths were seen once; the top ten hold roughly 2.6%. V was pared by 1 base and J by 0 bases, with 9 bases between. The germline CDR1 and CDR2 sequences are GTSNPN and SVGIG (reference sequence). The CDR3 totals 14 residues. The receptor was derived from a human donor with acute or convalescent COVID-19. The donor label of this sample is uncertain. The chain recombines TRBV30 with TRBJ1-2, with D unresolved. Sequenced material: peripheral blood. CDR3 in amino acids: CAWSETVANYGYTF. The CDR3 nucleotides read TGTGCCTGGAGTGAAACAGTAGCTAACTATGGCTACACCTTC.